This T cell receptor beta chain was recovered during a study of long-term antiretroviral therapy in people with HIV. The immunoSEQ assay was v3.0, run at survey level. The method was immunoSEQ multiplex PCR; TCRdb's version includes in-frame clones alone and lacks a portion of them. The sample consists of roughly 38,000 clones, roughly 80% of them appearing once. The clonotype was recovered from a man aged 18 to 29 with HIV. The source was unsorted PBMCs, collected 0.3 years after starting antiretroviral therapy.

The CDR3 reads CASSRVTGDTGELFF. The CDR3 DNA sequence: TGTGCCAGCAGCCGGGTGACAGGGGACACCGGGGAGCTGTTTTTT. The chain couples TRBV7-8 to TRBJ2-2, with 8 nucleotides matching TRBD1. The CDR3 contains 15 residues. Germline V gives CDR1 SGHVS, CDR2 FQNEAQ. Trimming took 5 bases from V and 3 from J; bases not matched to a gene: 5.